This TCR beta chain was retrieved from a study of siplizumab effects on memory and regulatory T cells. Study results and caveats: Siplizumab significantly reduced alloreactive sequences traceable to unstimulated CD4+ memory cells.

Sequencing was performed with immunoSEQ multiplex PCR; in TCRdb, only in-frame clones are kept and a portion is missing. The sample includes some 53,000 clones, less than 98% of them seen just once. On this clone itself: Its antigen is unidentified.

The CDR3 runs to 16 residues. V dropped 4 bases and J dropped 0; count of bases not matched to a gene: 8. Germline CDR1 and CDR2: SGHNT and YYREEE (reference sequence). This TCR was recovered from a human donor in good health. What was sequenced was naive CD4+ T cells sorted from blood. The rearrangement joins TRBV5-4 to TRBJ2-7; 9 nucleotides match TRBD1. The CDR3 is CASSGGDRGSSYEQYF. DNA of the CDR3: TGTGCCAGCAGCGGGGGAGACAGGGGGAGCTCCTACGAGCAGTACTTC. Combining the CDR3 with reference TRBV5-4 and TRBJ2-7 gives the whole variable domain ETGVTQSPTHLIKTRGQQVTLRCSSQSGHNTVSWYQQALGQGPQFIFQYYREEENGRGNFPPRFSGLQFPNYSSELNVNALELDDSALYLCASSGGDRGSSYEQYFGPGTRLTVT.